Below, 7 T cell receptor beta chains from the same sample are listed, as sequenced in a study of blood T cell repertoires in COVID-19. The method was immunoSEQ multiplex PCR; TCRdb's version includes in-frame clones alone and lacks a portion of them. The table records about 90,000 clones, over 80% of them present only once. Sequenced material: peripheral blood. The receptors originated from a man aged 50-60 years with acute or convalescent COVID-19.

On this clone: A read error may produce the germline difference seen at one junction end. This chain links TRBV7-2 with TRBJ2-7; 9 bases are a match to TRBD1. Germline V CDR1 and CDR2: SGHTA, FQGNSA. There are 14 residues in the CDR3. The CDR3 protein is CASSFPGVNRGLSF. The CDR3, as DNA: TGTGCCAGCAGCTTCCCTGGGGTAAACAGGGGGCTCAGTTTC.

This clone was counted once. The chain carries TRBV5-4 and TRBJ1-3; possibly TRBD1 for D (6 bases). Germline values: CDR1 SGHNT, CDR2 YYREEE (reference sequence). CDR3 length equals 18 residues. Trimming took 0 bases from V and 0 from J, leaving 16 bases between them. The DNA for the CDR3 is TGTGCCAGCAGCTTGGATGGGATTGGGGGACACTCTGGAAACACCATATATTTT. This codes for CASSLDGIGGHSGNTIYF.

V gene TRBV7-9 combines with J gene TRBJ2-3; TRBD2 aligns across 9 bases. The V and J ends lost 5 bases and 3 bases, in that order; junction bases with no gene match: 3. Germline V gives CDR1 SEHNR, CDR2 FQNEAQ (reference sequence). The CDR3 has 14 residues. CDR3 region: CASSPSGVTDTQYF. In nucleotides, the CDR3 is TGTGCCAGCAGCCCTAGCGGGGTGACAGATACGCAGTATTTT.

This chain connects TRBV19 to TRBJ2-7, with 7 bases aligning to TRBD2. V lost 7 bases to trimming and J lost 3 bases; unmatched junction nucleotides: 6. This CDR3 is 13 amino acids long. Germline V gene lookup returns CDR1 LNHDA and CDR2 SQIVND (reference sequence). The CDR3 DNA is TGTGCCAGTAAATCAGCGGGGAGCTACGAGCAGTACTTC. It specifies CASKSAGSYEQYF.

The genes are TRBV12-3 or TRBV12-4 and TRBJ2-1, with D hard to call. CDR3 length: 11 amino acids. V lost 6 bases, J lost 6 bases, and 6 bases lay in between. CDR3 sequence reads: CASSNFNEQFF. CDR3 sequence (DNA): TGTGCCAGCAGCAACTTCAATGAGCAGTTCTTC.

This clone was seen only once. The chain employs TRBV28 and TRBJ1-4; unclear D gene. Trimming stripped 3 bases from V and 5 bases from J, with 7 bases between. The CDR3 runs to 13 residues. Germline V gene lookup returns CDR1 MDHEN and CDR2 SYDVKM. CDR3 DNA sequence: TGTGCCAGCAGTTTGATCAGAAATGAAAAACTGTTTTTT. The encoded protein is CASSLIRNEKLFF.

The J gene is TRBJ1-6, the V gene TRBV2; the D is unclear. The germline V and J ends were trimmed by 6 bases and 5 bases, with 14 bases remaining between them. CDR1 is SNHLY and CDR2 is FYNNEI in the germline V gene. The CDR3 length is 15 residues. CDR3 sequence: CASSRGGGDNSPLHF. In nucleotides, the CDR3 is TGTGCCAGCAGCCGTGGTGGAGGAGATAATTCACCCCTCCACTTT.